This T cell receptor beta chain comes out of a study of T-cell memory formation after mild COVID-19. Findings and caveats of the study: Unconfirmed was the SARS-CoV-2 specificity of second-wave clones that peaked on day 37. Within pre-infection memory, some responding clones were found, suggesting cross-reactive memory joined. The study found contracting CD4+ clones mainly in CM and EM and contracting CD8+ clones in EMRA.

Losses at the gene ends were 7 bases for V and 2 bases for J; bases not matched to a gene: 10. There are 15 residues in the CDR3. Germline assignment: CDR1 MGHRA and CDR2 YSYEKL. TCRdb re-called the 5' RACE reads with MiXCR, one entry per CDR3 protein. The profile shows about 400,000 distinct CDR3 sequences, around 22% of them singletons. With respect to this clonotype: Its target is unknown.

The rearrangement joins TRBV4-1 to TRBJ2-7; TRBD2 matches at 8 bases. The sequence came from an adult woman who had mild COVID-19 (a few samples of this study predate the infection). Cell type and time point are not known. The sequenced sample consisted of PBMCs or a T cell subset sorted from them (not recorded which). CDR3 sequence reads: CASKPTLAGPYEQYF. As DNA, the CDR3 is TGCGCCAGCAAACCCACCCTAGCGGGTCCCTACGAGCAGTACTTC.